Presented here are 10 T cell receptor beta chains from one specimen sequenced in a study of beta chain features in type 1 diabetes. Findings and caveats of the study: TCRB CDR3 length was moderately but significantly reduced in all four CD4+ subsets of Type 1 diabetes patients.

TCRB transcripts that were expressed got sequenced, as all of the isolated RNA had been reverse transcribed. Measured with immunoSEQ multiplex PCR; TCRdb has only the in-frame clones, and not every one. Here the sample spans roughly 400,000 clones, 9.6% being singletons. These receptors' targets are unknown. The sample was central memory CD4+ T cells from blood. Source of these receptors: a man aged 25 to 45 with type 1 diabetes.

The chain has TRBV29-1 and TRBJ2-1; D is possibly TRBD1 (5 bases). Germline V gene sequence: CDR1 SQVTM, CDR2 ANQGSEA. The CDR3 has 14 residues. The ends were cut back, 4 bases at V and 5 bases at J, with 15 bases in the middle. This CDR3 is CSVAGPGLDNEQFF. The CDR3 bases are TGCAGCGTTGCTGGGCCAGGGTTGGACAATGAGCAGTTCTTC.

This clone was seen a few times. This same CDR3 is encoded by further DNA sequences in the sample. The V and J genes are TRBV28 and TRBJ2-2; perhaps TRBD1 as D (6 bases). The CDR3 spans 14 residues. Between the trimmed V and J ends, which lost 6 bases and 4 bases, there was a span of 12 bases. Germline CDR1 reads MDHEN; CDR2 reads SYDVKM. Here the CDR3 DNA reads TGTGCCAGCAGAGGAGTAGGGGGCACCGGGGAGCTGTTTTTT. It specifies CASRGVGGTGELFF. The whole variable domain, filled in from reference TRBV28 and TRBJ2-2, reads DVKVTQSSRYLVKRTGEKVFLECVQDMDHENMFWYRQDPGLGLRLIYFSYDVKMKEKGDIPEGYSVSREKKERFSLILESASTNQTSMYLCASRGVGGTGELFFGEGSRLTVL.

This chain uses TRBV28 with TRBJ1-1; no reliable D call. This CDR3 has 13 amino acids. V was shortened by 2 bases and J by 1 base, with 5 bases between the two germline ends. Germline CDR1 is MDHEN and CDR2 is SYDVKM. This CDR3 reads CASSLLPNTEAFF. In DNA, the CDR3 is TGTGCCAGCAGTTTACTACCGAACACTGAAGCTTTCTTT. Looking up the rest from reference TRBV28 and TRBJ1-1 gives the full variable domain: DVKVTQSSRYLVKRTGEKVFLECVQDMDHENMFWYRQDPGLGLRLIYFSYDVKMKEKGDIPEGYSVSREKKERFSLILESASTNQTSMYLCASSLLPNTEAFFGQGTRLTVV.

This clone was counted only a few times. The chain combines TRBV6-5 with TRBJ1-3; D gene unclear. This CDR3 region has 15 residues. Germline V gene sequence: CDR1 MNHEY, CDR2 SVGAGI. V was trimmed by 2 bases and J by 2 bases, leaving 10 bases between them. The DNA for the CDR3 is TGTGCCAGCAGTTACGTTGCAGGAGCTGGAAACACCATATATTTT. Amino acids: CASSYVAGAGNTIYF.

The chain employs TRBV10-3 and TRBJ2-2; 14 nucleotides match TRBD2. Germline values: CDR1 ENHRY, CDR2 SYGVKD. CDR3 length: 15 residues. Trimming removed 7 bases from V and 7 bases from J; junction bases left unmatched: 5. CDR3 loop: CAIIQTSGRVGELFF. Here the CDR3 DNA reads TGTGCCATCATCCAGACTAGCGGGAGGGTCGGGGAGCTGTTTTTT.

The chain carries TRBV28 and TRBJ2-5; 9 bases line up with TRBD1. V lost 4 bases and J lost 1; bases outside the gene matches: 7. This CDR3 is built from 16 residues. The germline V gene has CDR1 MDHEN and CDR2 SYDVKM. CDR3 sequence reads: CASSSGTGRGQETQYF. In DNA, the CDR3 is TGTGCCAGCAGTTCCGGGACAGGGAGGGGCCAAGAGACCCAGTACTTC. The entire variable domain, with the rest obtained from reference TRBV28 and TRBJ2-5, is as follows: DVKVTQSSRYLVKRTGEKVFLECVQDMDHENMFWYRQDPGLGLRLIYFSYDVKMKEKGDIPEGYSVSREKKERFSLILESASTNQTSMYLCASSSGTGRGQETQYFGPGTRLLVL.

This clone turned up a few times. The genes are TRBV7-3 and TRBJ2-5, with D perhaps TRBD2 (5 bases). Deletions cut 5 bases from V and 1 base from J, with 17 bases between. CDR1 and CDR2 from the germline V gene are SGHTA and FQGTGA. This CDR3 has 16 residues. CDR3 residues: CASSLRDREGQETQYF. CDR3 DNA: TGTGCCAGCAGCCTCCGCGACCGCGAGGGCCAAGAGACCCAGTACTTC.

CDR3 nucleotide sequence: TGTGCCAGCAGCCGAAAACCCCAAGAGACCCAGTACTTC. This sequence encodes CASSRKPQETQYF. The rearrangement uses TRBV5-4 and TRBJ2-5; D uncertain. Trimming shortened V by 4 bases and J by 1 base, and 8 bases separated the two germline ends. Germline values: CDR1 SGHNT, CDR2 YYREEE (reference sequence). The CDR3 is 13 amino acids.

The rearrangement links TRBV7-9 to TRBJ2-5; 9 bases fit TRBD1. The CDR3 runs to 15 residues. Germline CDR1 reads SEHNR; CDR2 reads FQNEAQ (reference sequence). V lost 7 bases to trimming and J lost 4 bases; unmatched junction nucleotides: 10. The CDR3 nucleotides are TGTGCCAGCACGGATACAGGGGGCCCGTCAGAGACCCAGTACTTC. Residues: CASTDTGGPSETQYF.

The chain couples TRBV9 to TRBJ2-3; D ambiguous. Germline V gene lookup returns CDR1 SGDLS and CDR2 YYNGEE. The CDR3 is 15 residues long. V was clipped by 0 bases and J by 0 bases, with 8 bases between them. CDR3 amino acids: CASSVVGSSTDTQYF. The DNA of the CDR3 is TGTGCCAGCAGCGTAGTAGGCAGTAGCACAGATACGCAGTATTTT.